These 10 T cell receptor beta chains were all obtained from the same sample, sequenced in a study of blood T cell repertoires in COVID-19. The protocol was immunoSEQ multiplex PCR, while the TCRdb copy is restricted to in-frame clones and leaves out a portion. The sample records 85,000 to 120,000 clones, 70% to 80% being singletons. What was sequenced was peripheral blood. The receptors originated from a human donor with acute or convalescent COVID-19. The donor label of this sample is uncertain.

The chain carries TRBV29-1 and TRBJ1-1; D is perhaps TRBD1 (5 bases). V was pared by 3 bases and J by 0 bases, with 17 bases between. From germline, CDR1 is SQVTM and CDR2 ANQGSEA. The CDR3 sequence is 16 residues long. The CDR3 DNA follows: TGCAGCGTTGACGTCGGGGGGAGGAATTTGAACACTGAAGCTTTCTTT. Its translation: CSVDVGGRNLNTEAFF.

This clone was observed a single time. The V call is TRBV2, the J call TRBJ2-2, with D possibly being TRBD2 (6 bases). Trimming removed 8 bases from V and 1 base from J, with 11 bases in between. This CDR3 region has 14 residues. Germline V gene lookup returns CDR1 SNHLY and CDR2 FYNNEI. CDR3 in amino acids: CASGRQGNTGELFF. As DNA, the CDR3 is TGTGCCAGCGGGAGGCAGGGGAACACCGGGGAGCTGTTTTTT.

This chain connects TRBV3-1 (or the pseudogene TRBV3-2) to TRBJ1-1, with TRBD1 as a possible D gene (6 bases). Germline lookup yields CDR1 LGHDT and CDR2 YNNKEL (reference sequence). The CDR3 consists of 15 residues. Trimming pared 4 bases from V and 2 bases from J, leaving 14 bases between. The CDR3 region is CASSRTAGANTEAFF. The CDR3 region has the DNA TGTGCCAGCAGCCGGACGGCAGGGGCAAACACTGAAGCTTTCTTT.

This clone was detected once. One junction end disagrees with the germline gene, perhaps due to a read error. The chain links TRBV7-2 to TRBJ2-1, with 7 bases fitting TRBD1. Germline V lookup: CDR1 SGHTA, CDR2 FQGNSA. The CDR3 is made up of 13 amino acids. The CDR3 here is CASSLERQGSKFF. In nucleotides, the CDR3 is TGTGCCAGCAGTTTAGAACGACAGGGTAGTAAGTTCTTC.

This clone has at least ten counts. The chain carries TRBV6-5 and TRBJ2-7; 8 positions agree with TRBD1. Trimming took 7 bases from V and 2 from J; bases not matched to a gene: 7. The CDR3 consists of 14 residues. Germline CDR1 MNHEY, CDR2 SVGAGI. In nucleotides, the CDR3 is TGTGCCAGCATCCGGACAGGGCCGCCCTACGAGCAGTACTTC. Protein product: CASIRTGPPYEQYF.

This rearrangement joins TRBV19 to TRBJ1-6, with 8 bases aligning to TRBD1. The junction had 10 bases not matched to a gene; V was cut back by 5 bases and J by 4 bases. In germline, CDR1 is LNHDA, CDR2 SQIVND (reference sequence). The CDR3 is 17 amino acids. CDR3 loop: CASSPRTGRVYNSPLHF. The DNA of the CDR3 is TGTGCCAGTAGTCCAAGGACAGGGAGGGTTTATAATTCACCCCTCCACTTT.

Many counts were recorded for this clone. This chain links TRBV10-1 with TRBJ1-5; D is ambiguous. The CDR3 loop spans 16 amino acids. Germline lookup yields CDR1 WNHNN and CDR2 SYGVQD (reference sequence). Deletions cut 11 bases from V and 7 bases from J, with 27 bases between. This chain's CDR3 is CARCRGKVPFNQPQHF. CDR3 nucleotides: TGCGCCCGCTGTAGAGGCAAGGTTCCTTTTAACCAGCCCCAGCATTTT.

The chain couples TRBV15 to TRBJ1-2, with TRBD1 identical over 12 bases. Germline CDR1 reads LNHNV; CDR2 reads YYDKDF (reference sequence). Losses at the gene ends were 3 bases for V and 9 bases for J; bases not matched to a gene: 14. The CDR3 is made up of 17 amino acids. Written as DNA, the CDR3 is TGTGCCACCAGCAGGGACTGGGCCGGGACAGGGGGCGATAGCTACACCTTC. Residues: CATSRDWAGTGGDSYTF. Full variable domain (rest looked up from reference TRBV15 and TRBJ1-2): DAMVIQNPRYQVTQFGKPVTLSCSQTLNHNVMYWYQQKSSQAPKLLFHYYDKDFNNEADTPDNFQSRRPNTSFCFLDIRSPGLGDTAMYLCATSRDWAGTGGDSYTFGSGTRLTVV.

This clone was detected only a few times. The chain carries TRBV24-1 and TRBJ2-3, with D perhaps TRBD1 (7 bases). The V end was cut by 4 bases, the J end by 3 bases, with 10 bases between. CDR3 length: 14 residues. Germline values: CDR1 KGHDR, CDR2 SFDVKD. The CDR3 region is CATSEQGGTDTQYF. CDR3 in DNA: TGTGCCACCAGTGAGCAGGGGGGAACAGATACGCAGTATTTT.

The rearrangement joins TRBV7-6 to TRBJ2-2; D is uncertain. This CDR3 region has 15 residues. V gave up 2 bases and J gave up 4 bases, with 11 bases separating them. Germline CDR1 SGHVS, CDR2 FNYEAQ. The CDR3, as DNA: TGTGCCAGCAGCTTACAGCCAGGTGGCACCGGGGAGCTGTTTTTT. It codes for CASSLQPGGTGELFF.